This TCR beta chain derives from a study of technical replicates of blood from a few donors. This CDR3 spans 15 amino acids. Trimming took 2 bases from V and 4 from J, leaving 14 bases between them. The V gene's germline CDR1 is PRHDT and CDR2 FYEKMQ (reference sequence). Method: immunoSEQ multiplex PCR; TCRdb's copy keeps in-frame clones and lacks some. The sample records around 83,000 clones, about 91% being singletons. This clonotype was obtained from a human donor in good health. Some clones in this sample may be carry-over from other donors' samples. Sequenced sample: T cells isolated from PBMCs. The genes are TRBV13 and TRBJ2-5; possibly TRBD2 for D (6 bases). CDR3 nucleotide sequence: TGTGCCAGCAGCTTATGGCGGGATCGGTCAGAGACCCAGTACTTC. Amino acids: CASSLWRDRSETQYF.